What follows are 28 T cell receptor beta chains derived from one specimen sequenced in a study of blood T cell repertoires in COVID-19. Sequencing used immunoSEQ multiplex PCR; TCRdb keeps in-frame clones, though not all of them. The sample lists around 190,000 clones, 86% occurring once. The sequencing input was PBMCs or T cells enriched from blood (not recorded which). The origin of the receptors is a woman in her thirties or forties in a cohort exposed to, infected with or recovered from COVID-19 (not recorded which).

This rearrangement joins TRBV9 to TRBJ1-1; D is perhaps TRBD1 (6 bases). The V gene lost 4 bases and the J gene lost 0 bases, with 10 bases spanning the gap. CDR1 and CDR2 (germline): SGDLS, YYNGEE. The CDR3 has 14 amino acids. Here the CDR3 reads CASSRGTVNTEAFF. The CDR3 region has the DNA TGTGCCAGCAGCAGGGGGACGGTGAACACTGAAGCTTTCTTT.

V is TRBV2 and J is TRBJ1-4; D unresolved. The CDR3 consists of 14 residues. Germline-derived CDR1 and CDR2 are SNHLY and FYNNEI. The V and J ends lost 4 bases and 5 bases respectively, with 11 bases between them. The CDR3: CASSGVTVNEKLFF. CDR3 nucleotides: TGTGCCAGCAGTGGTGTGACTGTCAATGAAAAACTGTTTTTT.

V gene TRBV19 combines with J gene TRBJ2-2; possible D gene TRBD2, 5 bases. Germline V lookup: CDR1 LNHDA, CDR2 SQIVND (reference sequence). The length of the CDR3 is 18 residues. Trimming stripped 3 bases from V and 2 bases from J, with 19 bases between. The CDR3 bases are TGTGCCAGTAGTATTCGCCAGCGACTAACTATAAACACCGGGGAGCTGTTTTTT. Its protein is CASSIRQRLTINTGELFF.

This clone was detected only a few times. The rearrangement joins TRBV6-2 or TRBV6-3 to TRBJ1-6, with TRBD1 identical over 7 bases. Germline assignment: CDR1 MNHEY and CDR2 SVGEGT. The junction had 7 bases not matched to a gene; V was cut back by 3 bases and J by 5 bases. The CDR3 is 16 residues long. CDR3 sequence (DNA): TGTGCCAGCAGTTATGCCCGACAGGGACATAATTCACCCCTCCACTTT. Translating gives CASSYARQGHNSPLHF.

V usage is TRBV5-4 and J usage is TRBJ1-2; 10 nucleotides align to TRBD1. Germline lookup yields CDR1 SGHNT and CDR2 YYREEE (reference sequence). V was pared by 2 bases and J by 9 bases, with 7 bases of the junction left unmatched. The CDR3 is made up of 14 amino acids. The CDR3 nucleotides are TGTGCCAGCAGCTTCCCGGGACAGGGGAGTCGCTACACCTTC. It is translated as CASSFPGQGSRYTF.

The table lists this clone with a count of one. The J gene is TRBJ1-1, the V gene TRBV7-9; no clear D. There are 15 residues in the CDR3. Germline CDR1 reads SEHNR; CDR2 reads FQNEAQ (reference sequence). The V end lost 8 bases, the J end lost 1 base, and 17 bases lay between the germline ends. The CDR3 loop reads CASSPQEGTNTEAFF. CDR3 DNA: TGTGCCAGCTCTCCCCAGGAGGGAACGAACACTGAAGCTTTCTTT.

The rearrangement joins TRBV4-2 to TRBJ2-7; the D is unclear. CDR1 LGHNA and CDR2 YNFKEQ come from the germline V gene. The length of the CDR3 is 12 residues. The ends were cut back, 5 bases at V and 3 bases at J, with 8 bases in the middle. The CDR3 sequence is CASSGGDYEQYF. CDR3 sequence (DNA): TGTGCCAGCAGCGGCGGCGACTACGAGCAGTACTTC.

The genes are TRBV6-2 or TRBV6-3 and TRBJ2-5; D remains unclear. V dropped 5 bases and J dropped 0 bases, with 4 bases sitting between them. Germline loops: CDR1 MNHEY, CDR2 SVGEGT. CDR3 length equals 12 residues. Here the CDR3 DNA reads TGTGCCAGCAGTCCCGACCAAGAGACCCAGTACTTC. This translates into CASSPDQETQYF.

V gene TRBV16 combines with J gene TRBJ2-1, with 7 bases matching TRBD2. The CDR3 is 16 residues long. CDR1 and CDR2 (germline): KGHSY, FQNENV. J lost 4 bases, V lost 4 bases, and 10 bases had no gene match. CDR3 amino acids: CASSLPTGGKYNEQFF. The CDR3 nucleotides are TGTGCCAGCAGCCTCCCTACCGGGGGGAAATACAATGAGCAGTTCTTC.

This sequence joins TRBV24-1 and TRBJ2-1; 14 nucleotides line up with TRBD2. Germline V gene lookup returns CDR1 KGHDR and CDR2 SFDVKD. With 8 bases clipped from V and 0 bases from J, the junction kept 2 bases outside the gene matches. The CDR3 extends over 16 amino acids. The CDR3 protein is CATIGTSGSSYNEQFF. The CDR3, as DNA: TGTGCCACCATCGGGACTAGCGGGAGCTCCTACAATGAGCAGTTCTTC.

The rearrangement joins TRBV15 to TRBJ2-7, with 11 bases fitting TRBD2. The CDR3 totals 15 residues. Germline V gene lookup returns CDR1 LNHNV and CDR2 YYDKDF (reference sequence). The trim removed 5 bases at V and 2 bases at J, leaving 5 bases unmatched. In DNA form, the CDR3 reads TGTGCCACCAGCGGTTCGACTAGCGGGGCCTACGAGCAGTACTTC. Its protein is CATSGSTSGAYEQYF. Full variable domain (outside the CDR3, taken from reference TRBV15 and TRBJ2-7): DAMVIQNPRYQVTQFGKPVTLSCSQTLNHNVMYWYQQKSSQAPKLLFHYYDKDFNNEADTPDNFQSRRPNTSFCFLDIRSPGLGDTAMYLCATSGSTSGAYEQYFGPGTRLTVT.

V gene TRBV10-2 combines with J gene TRBJ2-7, with D tentatively TRBD2 (5 bases). The CDR3 is 13 residues long. Germline CDR1 WSHSY, CDR2 SAAADI. V gave up 6 bases and J gave up 4 bases, with 13 bases separating them. This chain's CDR3 is CASSPAVTYEQYF. CDR3 sequence (DNA): TGCGCCAGCAGCCCAGCGGTGACTTACGAGCAGTACTTC.

J is TRBJ2-7 and V is TRBV18; D is ambiguous. V was clipped by 3 bases and J by 6 bases, with 15 bases between them. Germline-derived CDR1 and CDR2 are KGHSH and LQKENI. The CDR3 is 14 residues long. The CDR3 spells CASSPLDNGGEQYF. CDR3 DNA sequence: TGTGCCAGCTCACCCTTAGACAATGGTGGCGAGCAGTACTTC.

The J gene is TRBJ1-1, the V gene TRBV2; tentatively, D is TRBD1 (5 bases). Germline V gives CDR1 SNHLY, CDR2 FYNNEI. Trimming pared 9 bases from V and 4 bases from J, leaving 21 bases between. This CDR3 comprises 15 residues. CDR3 region: CARGEAGTWSTEAFF. The CDR3 DNA is TGTGCCAGGGGGGAAGCCGGGACTTGGAGCACTGAAGCTTTCTTT. The whole variable domain, remainder taken from reference TRBV2 and TRBJ1-1, is EPEVTQTPSHQVTQMGQEVILRCVPISNHLYFYWYRQILGQKVEFLVSFYNNEISEKSEIFDDQFSVERPDGSNFTLKIRSTKLEDSAMYFCARGEAGTWSTEAFFGQGTRLTVV.

The chain couples TRBV11-2 to TRBJ1-1; D is unclear. In germline, CDR1 is SGHAT, CDR2 FQNNGV. Trimming removed 5 bases from V and 6 bases from J, with 16 bases in between. This CDR3 is built from 14 residues. The CDR3 DNA sequence: TGTGCCAGCAGCCGCGGCCCCGCCGGCCCTGAAGCTTTCTTT. Its protein is CASSRGPAGPEAFF.

V usage is TRBV4-1 and J usage is TRBJ1-3; D is unresolved. Germline lookup yields CDR1 MGHRA and CDR2 YSYEKL. The length of the CDR3 is 17 residues. V gave up 4 bases and J gave up 1 base, with 17 bases separating them. The CDR3 sequence is CASSRQGLTISGNTIYF. For the CDR3, the DNA is TGCGCCAGCAGCCGACAAGGACTGACCATATCTGGAAACACCATATATTTT.

The chain recombines TRBV9 with TRBJ2-3; the match to TRBD2 covers 10 bases. The junction had 4 bases not matched to a gene; V was cut back by 4 bases and J by 2 bases. Germline V lookup: CDR1 SGDLS, CDR2 YYNGEE. The CDR3 totals 15 residues. CDR3 sequence: CASSLGLADTDTQYF. As DNA, the CDR3 is TGTGCCAGCAGCCTCGGACTAGCGGACACAGATACGCAGTATTTT.

V and J are TRBV7-2 and TRBJ1-3; 8 nucleotides align to TRBD1. Germline CDR1 SGHTA, CDR2 FQGNSA. CDR3 size: 14 residues. The V gene end was trimmed by 5 bases and the J gene end by 7 bases; junction bases not matched to a gene: 7. In nucleotides, the CDR3 is TGTGCCAGCAGCCTGACAGGGGCCCGTAACACCATATATTTT. Protein product: CASSLTGARNTIYF.

V is TRBV5-1 and J is TRBJ2-1, with D perhaps matching TRBD1 (5 bases). The CDR3 is 12 amino acids. The germline V gene encodes CDR1 SGHRS and CDR2 YFSETQ. Trimming removed 1 base at V and 8 bases at J, with 7 bases between. CDR3 sequence (DNA): TGCGCCAGCAGCTTGAGGGGCGATGAGCAGTTCTTC. This sequence encodes CASSLRGDEQFF. The full variable domain, in which reference TRBV5-1 and TRBJ2-1 provide the parts outside the CDR3, is KAGVTQTPRYLIKTRGQQVTLSCSPISGHRSVSWYQQTPGQGLQFLFEYFSETQRNKGNFPGRFSGRQFSNSRSEMNVSTLELGDSALYLCASSLRGDEQFFGPGTRLTVL.

This chain links TRBV3-1 (or the pseudogene TRBV3-2) with TRBJ1-2; the D gene is possibly TRBD1 (5 bases). The CDR3 length is 15 residues. Germline loops: CDR1 LGHDT, CDR2 YNNKEL (reference sequence). V lost 1 base and J lost 4, with 13 bases in between. CDR3 residues: CASSQVGHGFYGYTF. The CDR3, as DNA: TGTGCCAGCAGCCAAGTAGGACACGGGTTCTATGGCTACACCTTC.

This chain joins TRBV9 and TRBJ1-1; 9 nucleotides match TRBD1. The V gene end was trimmed by 3 bases and the J gene end by 5 bases; junction bases not matched to a gene: 5. This CDR3 region has 14 residues. Germline V gives CDR1 SGDLS, CDR2 YYNGEE. The CDR3 reads CASSEGQGWTEAFF. CDR3 bases: TGTGCCAGCAGCGAGGGACAGGGTTGGACTGAAGCTTTCTTT. The whole variable domain, filled in from reference TRBV9 and TRBJ1-1, reads DSGVTQTPKHLITATGQRVTLRCSPRSGDLSVYWYQQSLDQGLQFLIQYYNGEERAKGNILERFSAQQFPDLHSELNLSSLELGDSALYFCASSEGQGWTEAFFGQGTRLTVV.

This clone was found a few times. The J gene is TRBJ2-7, the V gene TRBV6-5, with a tentative D call TRBD1 (5 bases). CDR1 and CDR2 from the germline V gene are MNHEY and SVGAGI. The V end lost 5 bases, the J end lost 2 bases, and 16 bases lay between the germline ends. The CDR3 runs 15 residues. CDR3 sequence (DNA): TGTGCCAGCAGTAGTAATCCCAGGGTTACCTACGAGCAGTACTTC. As protein: CASSSNPRVTYEQYF.

The genes are TRBV6-5 and TRBJ1-3; D remains ambiguous. The CDR3 length is 14 residues. Trimming removed 8 bases at V and 3 bases at J, with 14 bases between. CDR1 is MNHEY and CDR2 is SVGAGI in the germline V gene. The CDR3 DNA follows: TGTGCCAGCCTTCCCTTATATAATGGAAACACCATATATTTT. Protein sequence: CASLPLYNGNTIYF.

The chain recombines TRBV12-3 or TRBV12-4 with TRBJ1-1; D is unclear. The CDR3 contains 13 residues. V shed 5 bases and J shed 1 base, with 8 bases lying between them. CDR3 sequence reads: CASSPTKNTEAFF. For the CDR3, the DNA is TGTGCCAGCAGTCCGACAAAGAACACTGAAGCTTTCTTT.

This rearrangement joins TRBV2 to TRBJ1-1; D might be TRBD1 (5 bases). This CDR3 is built from 15 residues. The germline V gene encodes CDR1 SNHLY and CDR2 FYNNEI. Deletions cut 10 bases from V and 6 bases from J, with 24 bases between. The CDR3 is CATQPGRVNDAEAFF. The CDR3 DNA is TGTGCCACCCAGCCGGGCAGGGTGAACGACGCTGAAGCTTTCTTT.

The rearrangement links TRBV9 to TRBJ1-3; no reliable D call. Germline values: CDR1 SGDLS, CDR2 YYNGEE. This CDR3 comprises 15 residues. V gave up 0 bases and J gave up 0 bases, with 7 bases separating them. The CDR3 region has the DNA TGTGCCAGCAGCGTAGCTCCGAGCTCTGGAAACACCATATATTTT. This gives the protein CASSVAPSSGNTIYF.

This chain joins TRBV7-6 and TRBJ2-7; a weak D match, TRBD1 (6 bases). Deletions cut 5 bases from V and 6 bases from J, with 17 bases between. Per germline, CDR1 SGHVS and CDR2 FNYEAQ. CDR3 length: 14 residues. Here the CDR3 reads CASSLQGSSGEQYF. The CDR3 coding sequence is TGTGCCAGCAGCCTGCAGGGGAGTTCGGGCGAGCAGTACTTC.

The rearrangement joins TRBV28 to TRBJ2-7; D perhaps matches TRBD1 (6 bases). CDR3 length equals 12 residues. V was shortened by 7 bases and J by 5 bases, with 12 bases between the two germline ends. Germline CDR1 is MDHEN and CDR2 is SYDVKM. CDR3 region: CASINRVHEQYF. CDR3 coding DNA: TGTGCCAGCATCAACAGGGTTCACGAGCAGTACTTC.